The rows below give T cell receptor beta chains drawn from one sample of a study of blood T cell repertoires in COVID-19. Here immunoSEQ multiplex PCR was the method, and the copy in TCRdb shows in-frame clones only, minus some. The sample consists of some 150,000 clones, approximately 83% of them appearing once. Input material: peripheral blood. The receptor set was obtained from a woman aged 60-70 years with COVID-19, enrolled during active disease. Each CDR3 is given with its conserved first and last residue. Fields, in order: D gene, V gene, clone size, J gene, CDR3 protein, CDR3 DNA. A D gene is named only where the DNA matches it firmly. Clone size is stated in some rows and not others, as once, few, many or a class when expanded.

>.|TRBV18|once|TRBJ1-2
CASSPQKGDANYGYTF
TGTGCCAGCTCACCACAAAAGGGGGACGCTAACTATGGCTACACCTTC
>.|TRBV6-5|once|TRBJ2-3
CASRHDRTADTQYF
TGTGCCAGCAGACATGACAGGACCGCGGATACGCAGTATTTT
>TRBD2|TRBV10-2|.|TRBJ2-1
CASSDRTSGDEQFF
TGCGCCAGCAGTGACCGGACTAGCGGGGATGAGCAGTTCTTC
>.|TRBV21-1|.|TRBJ1-6
CASSKGVVGRSPLHF
TGTGCCAGCAGCAAAGGGGTGGTGGGGCGTTCACCCCTCCACTTT
>.|TRBV28|.|TRBJ1-4
CASSLDSPTNEKLFF
TGTGCCAGCAGTTTGGACAGTCCAACTAATGAAAAACTGTTTTTT
>TRBD1|TRBV15|.|TRBJ1-1
CATSRDYAGGTEAFF
TGTGCCACCAGCAGAGATTACGCAGGGGGAACTGAAGCTTTCTTT
>.|TRBV7-2|many|TRBJ1-1
CASSFVTGLRGTEAFF
TGTGCCAGCAGCTTTGTGACGGGGTTGAGAGGCACTGAAGCTTTCTTT
>TRBD1|TRBV7-9|.|TRBJ1-4
CASSYGQDPEKLFF
TGTGCCAGCAGCTATGGACAGGATCCTGAAAAACTGTTTTTT
>TRBD1|TRBV7-2|few|TRBJ1-4
CASSLWDSANEKLFF
TGTGCCAGCAGCCTCTGGGACAGCGCGAATGAAAAACTGTTTTTT
>.|TRBV4-1|.|TRBJ1-2
CASSQDGPGNYGYTF
TGCGCCAGCAGCCAAGATGGTCCGGGGAACTATGGCTACACCTTC
>TRBD1|TRBV6-6|.|TRBJ2-7
CASRSRQGDEQYF
TGTGCCAGCAGGTCACGACAGGGGGACGAGCAGTACTTC
>TRBD1|TRBV6-1|.|TRBJ1-1
CASSAKTGGNLNTEAFF
TGTGCCAGCAGTGCGAAGACAGGGGGCAATCTGAACACTGAAGCTTTCTTT
>.|TRBV7-6|few|TRBJ2-7
CASSSLSYEQYF
TGTGCCAGCAGCTCCCTCTCCTACGAGCAGTACTTC
>.|TRBV2|once|TRBJ2-7
CASNIRGGSYEQYF
TGTGCCAGCAATATTAGGGGCGGAAGCTACGAGCAGTACTTC
>TRBD1|TRBV10-2|few|TRBJ2-7
CASGLPGQGYEQYF
TGCGCCAGCGGTCTTCCGGGACAGGGCTACGAGCAGTACTTC
>TRBD2|TRBV5-1|.|TRBJ2-1
CASSPSGGSYNEQFF
TGCGCCAGCAGCCCTAGCGGGGGCTCCTACAATGAGCAGTTCTTC
>.|TRBV9|.|TRBJ2-1
CASSDVGGSYNEQFF
TGTGCCAGCAGCGACGTCGGGGGCTCCTACAATGAGCAGTTCTTC
>TRBD1|TRBV6-5|.|TRBJ2-7
CASSSPGQGIYEQYF
TGTGCCAGCAGTTCGCCGGGACAGGGAATCTACGAGCAGTACTTC
>.|TRBV27|.|TRBJ1-4
CASSLNTGEEKLFF
TGTGCCAGCAGTTTAAACACCGGAGAGGAAAAACTGTTTTTT
>TRBD1|TRBV5-4|.|TRBJ2-5
CASSLFVGRQGQETQYF
TGTGCCAGCAGCTTGTTCGTAGGGAGACAGGGACAAGAGACCCAGTACTTC
>TRBD1|TRBV11-3|once|TRBJ1-3
CASSSRTGAGNTIYF
TGTGCCAGCAGCTCTCGGACAGGGGCCGGAAACACCATATATTTT
>.|TRBV7-2|.|TRBJ2-7
CASSPFFAPGIYEQYF
TGTGCCAGCAGCCCCTTCTTTGCTCCAGGGATTTACGAGCAGTACTTC
>.|TRBV2|.|TRBJ2-1
CASSQPRHQGSYNEQFF
TGTGCCAGCAGTCAGCCCCGTCACCAGGGATCCTACAATGAGCAGTTCTTC
>.|TRBV6-1|.|TRBJ2-7
CASSEQIEASPFYEQYF
TGTGCCAGCAGTGAACAAATAGAGGCTAGTCCTTTCTACGAGCAGTACTTC
>.|TRBV25-1|.|TRBJ2-3
CASSESALARTDTQYF
TGTGCCAGCAGTGAATCCGCACTAGCCCGCACAGATACGCAGTATTTT
>.|TRBV7-3|.|TRBJ2-5
CASSPGLGEQETQYF
TGTGCCAGCAGCCCCGGACTTGGGGAACAAGAGACCCAGTACTTC
>.|TRBV19|.|TRBJ2-1
CASTSLRRGDYNEQFF
TGTGCCAGTACCTCATTACGTCGGGGTGACTACAATGAGCAGTTCTTC
>TRBD1|TRBV7-9|few|TRBJ2-7
CASSSGTEYEQYF
TGTGCCAGCAGCTCTGGGACAGAATACGAGCAGTACTTC
>TRBD1|TRBV24-1|.|TRBJ2-5
CATRETGGLETQYF
TGTGCCACCAGAGAGACAGGGGGCCTGGAGACCCAGTACTTC
>TRBD2|TRBV3-1/TRBV3-2|.|TRBJ2-2
CASSQDHSGGANTGELFF
TGTGCCAGCAGCCAAGATCATAGCGGGGGGGCTAACACCGGGGAGCTGTTTTTT
>.|TRBV30|once|TRBJ1-6
CAWSVRRGLGSPLHF
TGTGCCTGGAGTGTACGAAGGGGGTTAGGTTCACCCCTCCACTTT
>.|TRBV4-1|.|TRBJ1-6
CASSPQEGGGSPLHF
TGCGCCAGCAGCCCCCAAGAAGGGGGAGGGTCACCCCTCCACTTT
>.|TRBV16|.|TRBJ1-2
CASSQQAGYYGYTF
TGTGCCAGCAGCCAACAGGCGGGGTACTATGGCTACACCTTC
>.|TRBV19|.|TRBJ1-3
CASAYGNTIYF
TGTGCCAGCGCCTATGGAAACACCATATATTTT
>TRBD1|TRBV5-4|.|TRBJ1-3
CASSRQGAGNTIYF
TGTGCCAGCAGCCGACAGGGGGCTGGAAACACCATATATTTT
>.|TRBV5-6|once|TRBJ1-2
CASRDRQAYYGYTF
TGTGCCAGCAGAGATAGACAAGCCTACTATGGCTACACCTTC
>.|TRBV4-1|.|TRBJ1-2
CASSQGALSYGYTF
TGCGCCAGCAGCCAAGGTGCCCTATCCTATGGCTACACCTTC
>TRBD1|TRBV5-5|few|TRBJ1-5
CASSVRWGQQPNQPQHF
TGTGCCAGCAGCGTCCGGTGGGGACAGCAACCCAATCAGCCCCAGCATTTT
>.|TRBV3-1/TRBV3-2|.|TRBJ2-7
CASSQAMVLQPYEQYF
TGTGCCAGCAGCCAAGCAATGGTCTTACAACCCTACGAGCAGTACTTC
>TRBD2|TRBV7-3|.|TRBJ2-1
CASSLSGGAENEQFF
TGTGCCAGCAGCCTTAGCGGGGGGGCCGAGAATGAGCAGTTCTTC
>TRBD2|TRBV5-1|.|TRBJ2-5
CASSAGLAVQETQYF
TGCGCCAGCAGCGCGGGACTAGCGGTTCAAGAGACCCAGTACTTC
>.|TRBV7-9|.|TRBJ1-6
CASSLAIGVRRSSPLHF
TGTGCCAGCAGCTTAGCGATAGGGGTGCGAAGAAGTTCACCCCTCCACTTT
>TRBD1|TRBV5-8|.|TRBJ1-1
CASSLDRGQTEAFF
TGTGCCAGCAGCTTGGATAGGGGACAGACCGAAGCTTTCTTT
>TRBD1|TRBV14|.|TRBJ2-1
CASSPQGAFEQFF
TGTGCCAGCAGCCCACAGGGGGCGTTTGAGCAGTTCTTC